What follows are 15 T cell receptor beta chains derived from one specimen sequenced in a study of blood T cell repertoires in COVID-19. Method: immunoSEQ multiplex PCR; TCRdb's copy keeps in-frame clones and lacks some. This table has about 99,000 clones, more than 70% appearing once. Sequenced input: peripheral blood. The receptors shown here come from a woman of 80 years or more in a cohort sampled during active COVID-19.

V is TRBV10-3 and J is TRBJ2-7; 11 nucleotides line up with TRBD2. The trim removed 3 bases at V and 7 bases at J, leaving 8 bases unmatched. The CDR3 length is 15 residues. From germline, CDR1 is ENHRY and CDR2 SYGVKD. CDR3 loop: CAISDSTSGSGEQYF. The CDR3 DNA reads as TGTGCCATCAGTGATAGCACTAGCGGGAGCGGTGAGCAGTACTTC.

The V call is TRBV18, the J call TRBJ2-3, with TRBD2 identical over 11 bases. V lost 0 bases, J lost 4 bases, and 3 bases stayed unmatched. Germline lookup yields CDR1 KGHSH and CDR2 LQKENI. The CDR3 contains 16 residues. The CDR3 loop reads CASSPPTSGSSDTQYF. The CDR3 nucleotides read TGTGCCAGCTCACCACCTACTAGCGGGAGTTCAGATACGCAGTATTTT.

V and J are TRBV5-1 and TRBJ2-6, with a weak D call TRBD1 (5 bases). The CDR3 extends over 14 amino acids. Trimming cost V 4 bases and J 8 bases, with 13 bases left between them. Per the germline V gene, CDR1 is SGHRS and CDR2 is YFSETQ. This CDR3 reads CASSPATGTNVLTF. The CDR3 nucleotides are TGCGCCAGCAGCCCGGCAACAGGAACCAACGTCCTGACTTTC.

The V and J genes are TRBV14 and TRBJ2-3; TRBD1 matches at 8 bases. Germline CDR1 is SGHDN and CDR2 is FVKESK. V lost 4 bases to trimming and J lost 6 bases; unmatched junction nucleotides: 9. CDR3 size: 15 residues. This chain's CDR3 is CASSRLTGVVDTQYF. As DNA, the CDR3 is TGTGCCAGCAGCCGTCTGACAGGGGTTGTGGATACGCAGTATTTT. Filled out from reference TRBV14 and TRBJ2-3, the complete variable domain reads EAGVTQFPSHSVIEKGQTVTLRCDPISGHDNLYWYRRVMGKEIKFLLHFVKESKQDESGMPNNRFLAERTGGTYSTLKVQPAELEDSGVYFCASSRLTGVVDTQYFGPGTRLTVL.

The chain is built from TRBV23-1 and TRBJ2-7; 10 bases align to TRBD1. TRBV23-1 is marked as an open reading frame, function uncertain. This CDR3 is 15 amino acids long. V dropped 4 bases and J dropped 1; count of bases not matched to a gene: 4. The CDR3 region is CASSLDRGGSYEQYF. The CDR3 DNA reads TGCGCCAGCAGTCTGGACAGGGGGGGATCCTACGAGCAGTACTTC.

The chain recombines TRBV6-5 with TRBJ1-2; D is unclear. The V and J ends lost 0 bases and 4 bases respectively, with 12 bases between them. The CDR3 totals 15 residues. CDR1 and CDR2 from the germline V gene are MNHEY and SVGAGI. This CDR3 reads CASSYSGNGGYGYTF. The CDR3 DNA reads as TGTGCCAGCAGTTACTCAGGCAACGGAGGCTATGGCTACACCTTC.

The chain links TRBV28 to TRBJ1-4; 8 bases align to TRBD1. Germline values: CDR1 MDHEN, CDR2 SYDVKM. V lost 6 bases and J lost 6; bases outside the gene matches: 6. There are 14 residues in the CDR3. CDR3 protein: CASRVGQGDEKLFF. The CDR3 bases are TGTGCCAGCAGGGTAGGACAGGGCGATGAAAAACTGTTTTTT.

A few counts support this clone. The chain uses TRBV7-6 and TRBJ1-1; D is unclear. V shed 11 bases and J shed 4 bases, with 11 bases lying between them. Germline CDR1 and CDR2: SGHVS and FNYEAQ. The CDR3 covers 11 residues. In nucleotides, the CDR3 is TGTGCCGGTGTAGGAGGCACTGAAGCTTTCTTT. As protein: CAGVGGTEAFF. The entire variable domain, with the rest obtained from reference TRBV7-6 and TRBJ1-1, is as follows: GAGVSQSPRYKVTKRGQDVALRCDPISGHVSLYWYRQALGQGPEFLTYFNYEAQQDKSGLPNDRFSAERPEGSISTLTIQRTEQRDSAMYRCAGVGGTEAFFGQGTRLTVV.

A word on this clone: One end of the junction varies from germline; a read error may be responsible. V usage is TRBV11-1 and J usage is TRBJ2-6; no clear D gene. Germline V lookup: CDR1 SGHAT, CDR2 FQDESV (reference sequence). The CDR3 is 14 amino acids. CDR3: CASTLYSGANVLTF. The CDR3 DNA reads TGTGCCAGCACCTTATACTCTGGGGCCAACGTCCTGACTTTC.

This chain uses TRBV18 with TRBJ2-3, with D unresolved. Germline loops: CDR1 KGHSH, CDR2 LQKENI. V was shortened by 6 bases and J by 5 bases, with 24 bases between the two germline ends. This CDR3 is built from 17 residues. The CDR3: CASSVTRVAGVGDTQYF. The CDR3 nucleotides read TGTGCCAGCTCCGTAACCCGGGTAGCCGGCGTTGGAGATACGCAGTATTTT.

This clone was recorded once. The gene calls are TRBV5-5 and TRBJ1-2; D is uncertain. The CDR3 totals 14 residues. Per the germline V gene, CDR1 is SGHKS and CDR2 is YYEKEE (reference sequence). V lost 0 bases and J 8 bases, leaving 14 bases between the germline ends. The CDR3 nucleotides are TGTGCCAGCAGCTTGGGGTGGGCCCAAAGCGGCTACACCTTC. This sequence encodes CASSLGWAQSGYTF.

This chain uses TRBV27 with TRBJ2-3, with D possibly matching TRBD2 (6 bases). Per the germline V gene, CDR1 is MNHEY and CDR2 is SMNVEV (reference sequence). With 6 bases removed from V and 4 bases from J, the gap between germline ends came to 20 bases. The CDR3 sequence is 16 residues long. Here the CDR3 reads CASRERRLGNSDTQYF. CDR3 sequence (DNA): TGTGCCAGCAGAGAGAGGCGACTAGGGAACTCAGATACGCAGTATTTT.

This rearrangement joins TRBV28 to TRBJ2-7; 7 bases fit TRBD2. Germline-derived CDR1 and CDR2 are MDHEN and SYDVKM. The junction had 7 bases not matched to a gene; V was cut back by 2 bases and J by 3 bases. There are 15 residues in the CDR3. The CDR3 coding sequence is TGTGCCAGCAGTTTAGGGGGTACGGGAGGCTACGAGCAGTACTTC. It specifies CASSLGGTGGYEQYF. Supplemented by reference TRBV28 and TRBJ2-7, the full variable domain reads DVKVTQSSRYLVKRTGEKVFLECVQDMDHENMFWYRQDPGLGLRLIYFSYDVKMKEKGDIPEGYSVSREKKERFSLILESASTNQTSMYLCASSLGGTGGYEQYFGPGTRLTVT.

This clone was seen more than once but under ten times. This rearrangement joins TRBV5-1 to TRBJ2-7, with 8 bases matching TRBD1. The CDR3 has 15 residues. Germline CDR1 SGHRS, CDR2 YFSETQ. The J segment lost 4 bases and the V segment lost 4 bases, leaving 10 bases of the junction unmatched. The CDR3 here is CASSQAGTGLYEQYF. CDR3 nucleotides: TGCGCCAGCAGCCAGGCCGGGACAGGCTTGTACGAGCAGTACTTC.

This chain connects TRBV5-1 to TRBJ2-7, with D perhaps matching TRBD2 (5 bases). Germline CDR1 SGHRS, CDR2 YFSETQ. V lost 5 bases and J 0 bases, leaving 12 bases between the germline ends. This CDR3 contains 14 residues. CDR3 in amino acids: CASSGLINSYEQYF. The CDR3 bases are TGCGCCAGCAGTGGACTCATTAACTCCTACGAGCAGTACTTC.